This TCR beta chain was retrieved from a study of CD8 T cells in ankylosing spondylitis. This clonotype occurred many times. CDR3 length equals 16 residues. Trimming at V came to 6 bases and at J to 4 bases, leaving 11 bases not matched to a gene. TCRdb recomputed calls from the 5' RACE reads with MiXCR, one row per CDR3 protein. The sample includes fewer than 200,000 distinct CDR3 sequences, roughly 20% of them seen just once. This TCR was sampled from a male donor aged 10-30 years with ankylosing spondylitis or in good health (not recorded which). V usage is TRBV12-3 or TRBV12-4 and J usage is TRBJ2-7, with 11 bases matching TRBD1. The sequencing input was blood, either unsorted or a sorted T cell fraction (not recorded which). The CDR3 sequence is CASSPNEGQGAYEQYV. In DNA, the CDR3 is TGTGCCAGCAGCCCTAACGAAGGACAGGGGGCATACGAGCAGTACGTC.